These 5 T cell receptor beta chains came from one sample sequenced in a study of OX40 agonist ivuxolimab in advanced cancers. TCRdb keeps only in-frame clones here, not all; method: immunoSEQ multiplex PCR. The table lists tens of thousands of clones, over 90% of them singletons, with roughly 11% in the top ten. The material sequenced was CD4+ or CD8+ T cells sorted from blood, taken in a trial of the OX40 agonist ivuxolimab. These receptors were collected from an adult with an advanced solid tumor such as melanoma, head and neck, liver or kidney cancer.

The rearrangement links TRBV7-3 to TRBJ1-1; a weak D match, TRBD1 (6 bases). The CDR3 has 13 residues. The V and J ends lost 1 base and 4 bases respectively, with 7 bases between them. Germline V gene sequence: CDR1 SGHTA, CDR2 FQGTGA. The CDR3 nucleotides are TGTGCCAGCAGCTTAAGAGGGGGCACTGAAGCTTTCTTT. It yields the protein CASSLRGGTEAFF. Full variable domain (missing parts from reference TRBV7-3 and TRBJ1-1): GAGVSQTPSNKVTEKGKYVELRCDPISGHTALYWYRQSLGQGPEFLIYFQGTGAADDSGLPNDRFFAVRPEGSVSTLKIQRTERGDSAVYLCASSLRGGTEAFFGQGTRLTVV.

This clone has just one count. J is TRBJ1-1 and V is TRBV4-2; no definite D call. This CDR3 has 15 amino acids. Trimming removed 2 bases at V and 3 bases at J, with 13 bases between. Germline V lookup: CDR1 LGHNA, CDR2 YNFKEQ. The CDR3 sequence is CASSQSRRTDTEAFF. The CDR3 nucleotides are TGTGCCAGCAGCCAATCCCGTAGGACGGACACTGAAGCTTTCTTT.

The chain combines TRBV7-9 with TRBJ2-1; D is uncertain. This CDR3 region has 14 residues. V lost 0 bases and J 5 bases, leaving 8 bases between the germline ends. From germline, CDR1 is SEHNR and CDR2 FQNEAQ (reference sequence). The CDR3 protein is CASSLASKDNEQFF. The CDR3 coding sequence is TGTGCCAGCAGCTTAGCTTCCAAGGACAATGAGCAGTTCTTC.

The gene calls are TRBV10-3 and TRBJ2-2, with 15 nucleotides matching TRBD2. The CDR3 length is 17 residues. Trimming cost V 3 bases and J 7 bases; bases outside gene matches: 6. The V gene's germline CDR1 is ENHRY and CDR2 SYGVKD. The CDR3 is CAISDPGTSGRIGELFF. The CDR3 region has the DNA TGTGCCATCAGTGATCCGGGGACTAGCGGGAGGATCGGGGAGCTGTTTTTT.

J is TRBJ2-1 and V is TRBV4-1; 7 bases match TRBD1. From germline, CDR1 is MGHRA and CDR2 YSYEKL. The J segment lost 4 bases and the V segment lost 2 bases, leaving 2 bases of the junction unmatched. This CDR3 has 14 residues. The CDR3 sequence is CASSQRDRYNEQFF. CDR3 DNA sequence: TGCGCCAGCAGCCAAAGGGACAGATACAATGAGCAGTTCTTC.